The present entry profiles one T cell receptor beta chain with its context. A much larger clonotype is one base distant, so this may be a read error. Researchers amplified the TCR beta CDR3 regions from RNA transcripts. Carried out on the TCR CDR3, a first-round RT-PCR used the HTBI primer set. MiXCR, applied by TCRdb to the multiplex PCR reads, yields one record per CDR3 protein. The sample lists 400,000 to 600,000 distinct CDR3 sequences; roughly 15% were seen once. Per the germline V gene, CDR1 is SGHAT and CDR2 is FQNNGV. This CDR3 comprises 15 residues. The sample comes from a study of T cells in Graves' hyperthyroidism and ophthalmopathy.

Input material: blood. The clonotype originates from a young woman with Graves' ophthalmopathy. V is TRBV11-2 and J is TRBJ1-5; D is unresolved. The CDR3 is CAGSLDAGRNQPQHF. The CDR3 DNA is TGTGCCGGCAGCTTAGATGCAGGAAGGAATCAGCCCCAGCATTTT. The full variable domain, completed using reference TRBV11-2 and TRBJ1-5, is EAGVAQSPRYKIIEKRQSVAFWCNPISGHATLYWYQQILGQGPKLLIQFQNNGVVDDSQLPKDRFSAERLKGVDSTLKIQPAKLEDSAVYLCAGSLDAGRNQPQHFGDGTRLSIL.